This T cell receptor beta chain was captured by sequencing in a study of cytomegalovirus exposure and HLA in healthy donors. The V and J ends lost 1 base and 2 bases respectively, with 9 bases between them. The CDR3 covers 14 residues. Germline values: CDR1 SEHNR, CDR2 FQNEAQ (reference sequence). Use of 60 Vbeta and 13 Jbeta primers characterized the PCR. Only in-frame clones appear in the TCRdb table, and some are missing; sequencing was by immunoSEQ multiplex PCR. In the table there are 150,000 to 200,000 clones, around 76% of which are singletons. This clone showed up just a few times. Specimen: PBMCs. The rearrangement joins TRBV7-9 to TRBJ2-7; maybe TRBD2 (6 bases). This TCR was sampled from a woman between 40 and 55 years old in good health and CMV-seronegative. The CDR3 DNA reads TGTGCCAGCAGCTTAGACGGGGAGGCCTACGAGCAGTACTTC. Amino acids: CASSLDGEAYEQYF.